One TCR beta chain is described in this entry. This specimen belongs to a study of shared T cell receptors in the human thymus. The J segment lost 7 bases and the V segment lost 3 bases, leaving 5 bases of the junction unmatched. This CDR3 spans 13 amino acids. CDR1 is GTSNPN, CDR2 SVGIG, per germline (reference sequence). The method was immunoSEQ multiplex PCR; TCRdb's version includes in-frame clones alone and lacks a portion of them. This sample has 540,000 or so clones, with around 78% found just once. These records were also assigned to another study, of human thymus T cells. This second study notes: Infants, healthy and Finnish, who were having corrective surgery for congenital heart defects served as donors. It was from resections taken during corrective heart surgery that the thymus tissue came. Gene usage for V and J segments appeared biased in thymic and blood repertoires.

The sample comprised thymocytes. The V gene is TRBV30, the J gene TRBJ1-5, with TRBD1 matching over 8 bases. The receptor comes from a boy in the first two years of life with a congenital heart defect. CDR3 nucleotide sequence: TGTGCCTGGAGCCCACAGGGGGACCAGCCCCAGCATTTT. Protein sequence: CAWSPQGDQPQHF.